This T cell receptor beta chain is drawn from a study of PD-L1 blockade in urothelial cancer. Germline CDR1 and CDR2: MDHEN and SYDVKM. This CDR3 is built from 13 residues. Trimming at V came to 5 bases and at J to 7 bases, leaving 5 bases not matched to a gene. The time point was: pretreatment peripheral blood. Clones were read by immunoSEQ multiplex PCR, and TCRdb kept only the in-frame ones, dropping some. The table includes 65,000 to 90,000 clones, 65% to 85% detected once. The input for sequencing was PBMCs, taken around atezolizumab (anti-PD-L1) treatment. The receptor comes from a woman aged 65 to 85 with urothelial cancer. This rearrangement joins TRBV28 to TRBJ1-2; 9 bases line up with TRBD1. CDR3: CASSADRGAGYTF. CDR3 in DNA: TGTGCCAGCAGTGCGGACAGGGGCGCTGGCTACACCTTC.